This T cell receptor beta chain was identified during a study of cytomegalovirus exposure and HLA in healthy donors. About the study: Falling in the Caucasian-associated ancestry cluster were about four fifths of 300 to 500 genotyped donors.

This clone was recorded only once. Use of 60 Vbeta and 13 Jbeta primers characterized the PCR. Assay: immunoSEQ multiplex PCR; the TCRdb copy retains only in-frame clones and omits some. The data hold 160,000 or so clones, with roughly 85% observed a single time. Sample: PBMCs. The receptor was derived from a middle-aged man in good health and CMV-seropositive.

This chain's CDR3 is CASSPLEQAKNIQYF. The CDR3 DNA sequence: TGTGCCAGCAGTCCACTTGAACAGGCCAAAAACATTCAGTACTTC. The chain recombines TRBV28 with TRBJ2-4; D is uncertain. V dropped 5 bases and J dropped 1 base, with 12 bases sitting between them. The length of the CDR3 is 15 residues. Germline V gene data show CDR1 as MDHEN and CDR2 as SYDVKM.